The sample holds one count of the clone carrying this T cell receptor (beta chain). Measured with immunoSEQ multiplex PCR; TCRdb has only the in-frame clones, and not every one. The sample records 250,000 to 350,000 clones, approximately 85% being singletons. This record belongs to a study of blood T cell repertoires in COVID-19. This CDR3 has 17 residues. With 0 bases clipped from V and 2 bases from J, the junction kept 3 bases outside the gene matches. Germline values: CDR1 PRHDT, CDR2 FYEKMQ (reference sequence). This sequence originates from a human donor with COVID-19, enrolled during active disease. The donor label of this sample is uncertain. Sequences were obtained from peripheral blood. This chain links TRBV13 with TRBJ2-5, with 13 nucleotides matching TRBD2. CDR3 residues: CASSLGWGLAGQETQYF. DNA for the CDR3: TGTGCCAGCAGCTTAGGATGGGGACTAGCGGGACAAGAGACCCAGTACTTC.